These T cell receptor beta chains were read from a single sample in a study of blood T cells in healthy people across ages. TCRdb analysed the 5' RACE reads with MiXCR anew, one entry per CDR3 protein. The data hold about 580,000 distinct CDR3 sequences, with more than 45% observed a single time. Sequencing used blood. The receptors shown here come from a man aged 80 or over in good health. Both conserved end residues are part of each CDR3. A D gene is named only where the DNA matches it firmly. Size is omitted from some rows. Given values are once, few, many or a class for expanded clones.

v_gene,abundance,d_gene,j_gene,len,CDR3nt,CDR3aa
TRBV27,NA,NA,TRBJ1-6,16,TGTGCCAGCAGTTTAATAGGTTTCAGGGATAATTCACCCCTCCACTTT,CASSLIGFRDNSPLHF
TRBV20-1,NA,TRBD2,TRBJ2-6,18,TGCAGTGCTAGGATACCCTTAGCGGGGGGAGGGAGGGCCAACGTCCTGACTTTC,CSARIPLAGGGRANVLTF
TRBV27,NA,NA,TRBJ2-3,13,TGTGCCAGCAGTTTAATCTGGAGAGATACGCAGTATTTT,CASSLIWRDTQYF
TRBV27,NA,NA,TRBJ2-1,15,TGTGCCAGCAGCAAAGACAGGTTATCCTACAATGAGCAGTTCTTC,CASSKDRLSYNEQFF
TRBV20-1,NA,NA,TRBJ1-2,12,TGCAGTGCTAGAGATGGGACCTATGGCTACACCTTC,CSARDGTYGYTF
TRBV7-2,NA,NA,TRBJ2-3,12,TGTGCCAGCAGGGACTCGAAATATACGCAGTATTTT,CASRDSKYTQYF
TRBV6-2/TRBV6-3,few,NA,TRBJ2-4,18,TGTGCCAGCAGTACAGGCCTGGGGGCTCAACTAGCCAAAAACATTCAGTACTTC,CASSTGLGAQLAKNIQYF
TRBV20-1,few,NA,TRBJ2-7,13,TGCAGTGCTAGAGGAACTGGTATTGGGGAGCAGTACTTC,CSARGTGIGEQYF
TRBV20-1,NA,NA,TRBJ1-6,14,TGCAGTGCTAGACCACCGGGAGCTGACTCACCCCTCCACTTT,CSARPPGADSPLHF
TRBV10-3,NA,TRBD1,TRBJ1-1,18,TGTGCCATCAGACTATCGGACAGGGGGCTCGGGAAGGATACTGAAGCTTTCTTT,CAIRLSDRGLGKDTEAFF
TRBV5-1,NA,NA,TRBJ2-3,16,TGCGCCAGCAGCGGCCTTAGGGCGGGGAACACAGATACGCAGTATTTT,CASSGLRAGNTDTQYF
TRBV7-9,NA,TRBD2,TRBJ2-1,14,TGTGCCAGCTCCGGACTAGCGGGAATAAATGAGCAGTTCTTC,CASSGLAGINEQFF
TRBV28,NA,NA,TRBJ2-7,15,TGTGCCAGCAGTTTATGGGCGGGAAGGGGGAATGAGCAGTACTTC,CASSLWAGRGNEQYF
TRBV2,NA,TRBD1,TRBJ2-1,15,TGTGCCAGCTGCTGTAGGGACAGCTCCTACAATGAGCAGTTCTTC,CASCCRDSSYNEQFF
TRBV7-9,medium-sized,TRBD2,TRBJ2-4,16,TGTGCCAGCAGCACCGACTTGACTAGCGGGAGAAACATTCAGTACTTC,CASSTDLTSGRNIQYF
TRBV29-1,NA,NA,TRBJ1-1,15,TGCAGCGTTGTTTCGGGCGCGGTGGGCCGGGCTGAAGCTTTCTTT,CSVVSGAVGRAEAFF
TRBV4-1,NA,NA,TRBJ1-5,15,TGCGCCAGCAGCCAAGATGAAACAGGCAATCAGCCCCAGCATTTT,CASSQDETGNQPQHF
TRBV5-1,few,NA,TRBJ2-1,15,NA,CASTFGASTYNEQFF
TRBV27,NA,NA,TRBJ1-1,15,TGTGCCAGCAGCCCGCGGGGCAGGGTTGGAACTGAAGCTTTCTTT,CASSPRGRVGTEAFF
TRBV19,NA,NA,TRBJ2-6,16,TGTGCCAGTAGTATCGCGCGCCGCTCTGGGGCCAACGTCCTGACTTTC,CASSIARRSGANVLTF
TRBV5-1,few,TRBD2,TRBJ2-5,18,TGCGCCAGCAGACTTGGACTAGCGGGAGAAATATATCGAGAGACCCAGTACTTC,CASRLGLAGEIYRETQYF
TRBV25-1,NA,TRBD2,TRBJ2-4,18,TGTGCCAGCAGTGAAGGGCCTATATATCGGGGGGGCAAAAACATTCAGTACTTC,CASSEGPIYRGGKNIQYF
TRBV7-9,many,TRBD1,TRBJ2-5,16,TGTGCCAGCAGCCCCCCGGGACAGGGGGCTTCGGAGACCCAGTACTTC,CASSPPGQGASETQYF
TRBV20-1,NA,NA,TRBJ1-2,14,TGCAGTGCTAGTTCAGGGGTTAGCCGCCTTGGCTACACCTTC,CSASSGVSRLGYTF
TRBV20-1,NA,NA,TRBJ1-2,11,TGCAGTGCTACTAACAGGATCGGCTACACCTTC,CSATNRIGYTF
TRBV10-2,NA,TRBD2,TRBJ2-5,16,TGCGCCAGCAGTGAGAATTTGCGGGGGGGCTTTGAGACCCAGTACTTC,CASSENLRGGFETQYF
TRBV5-1,NA,NA,TRBJ1-6,16,TGCGCCAGCAGCTTGAGTTCGGGTCAGAAGAATTCACCCCTCCACTTT,CASSLSSGQKNSPLHF
TRBV30,NA,NA,TRBJ2-7,12,TGTGCCTGGACCCTTCAAGGCTACGAGCAGTACTTC,CAWTLQGYEQYF
TRBV4-2,few,NA,TRBJ2-1,13,TGTGCCAGCAGCCCCCGGGGAGGTAATGAGCAGTTCTTC,CASSPRGGNEQFF
TRBV20-1,few,NA,TRBJ1-2,13,TGCAGTGCCAACCAACAGGGTTCTGGAGGCTACACCTTC,CSANQQGSGGYTF
TRBV24-1,few,NA,TRBJ2-1,12,TGTGCCACCAGTGATTTAGGGAATGAGCAGTTCTTC,CATSDLGNEQFF
TRBV10-3,few,TRBD1,TRBJ1-1,16,TGTGCCATCAGTGAGGGGACAGATTATATGAACACTGAAGCTTTCTTT,CAISEGTDYMNTEAFF
TRBV20-1,NA,TRBD2,TRBJ2-3,14,TGCAGTGCTAGAGGAGCGGGATACACAGATACGCAGTATTTT,CSARGAGYTDTQYF
TRBV7-9,many,NA,TRBJ1-2,15,TGTGCCAGCAGCTTAGCAGAGGGTAGTCCTCGGGGCTACACCTTC,CASSLAEGSPRGYTF
TRBV7-2,few,NA,TRBJ1-2,15,TGTGCCAGCAGCTTAGACACAGGGACTAACTATGGCTACACCTTC,CASSLDTGTNYGYTF
TRBV7-2,NA,NA,TRBJ2-2,15,TGTGCTACTGCAGGGGGGGTAGTCGGCACCGGGGAGCTGTTTTTT,CATAGGVVGTGELFF
TRBV28,NA,NA,TRBJ2-7,14,TGTGCCAGCAGTCTTACAACGTTCACCCACGAGCAGTACTTC,CASSLTTFTHEQYF